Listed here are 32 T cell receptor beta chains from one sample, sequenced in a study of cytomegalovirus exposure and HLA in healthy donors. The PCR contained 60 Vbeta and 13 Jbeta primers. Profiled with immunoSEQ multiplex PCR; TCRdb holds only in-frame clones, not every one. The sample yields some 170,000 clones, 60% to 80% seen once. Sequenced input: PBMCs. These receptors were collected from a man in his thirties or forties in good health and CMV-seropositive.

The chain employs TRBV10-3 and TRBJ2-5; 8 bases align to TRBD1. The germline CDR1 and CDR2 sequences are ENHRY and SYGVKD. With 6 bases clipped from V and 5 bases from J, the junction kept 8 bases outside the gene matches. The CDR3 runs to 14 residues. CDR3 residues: CAISPTGVGETQYF. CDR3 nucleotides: TGTGCCATCAGCCCGACAGGGGTCGGCGAGACCCAGTACTTC.

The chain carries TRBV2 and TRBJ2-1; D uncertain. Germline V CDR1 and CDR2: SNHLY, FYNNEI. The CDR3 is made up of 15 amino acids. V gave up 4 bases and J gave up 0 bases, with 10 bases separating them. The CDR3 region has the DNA TGTGCCAGCAGTGTCGAAGCAAGCTCCTACAATGAGCAGTTCTTC. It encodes CASSVEASSYNEQFF.

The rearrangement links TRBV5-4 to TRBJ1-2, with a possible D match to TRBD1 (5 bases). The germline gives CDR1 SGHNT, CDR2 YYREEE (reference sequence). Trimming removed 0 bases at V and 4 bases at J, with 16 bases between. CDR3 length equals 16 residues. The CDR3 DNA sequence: TGTGCCAGCAGCTTGGGGTTTGCAGGGCAGAGCTATGGCTACACCTTC. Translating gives CASSLGFAGQSYGYTF. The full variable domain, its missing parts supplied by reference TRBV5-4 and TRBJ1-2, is ETGVTQSPTHLIKTRGQQVTLRCSSQSGHNTVSWYQQALGQGPQFIFQYYREEENGRGNFPPRFSGLQFPNYSSELNVNALELDDSALYLCASSLGFAGQSYGYTFGSGTRLTVV.

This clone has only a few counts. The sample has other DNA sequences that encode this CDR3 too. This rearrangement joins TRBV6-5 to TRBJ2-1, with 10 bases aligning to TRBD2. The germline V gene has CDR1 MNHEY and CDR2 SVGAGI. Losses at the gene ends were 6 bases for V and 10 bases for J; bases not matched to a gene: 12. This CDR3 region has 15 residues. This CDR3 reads CASRERGGLGNEQFF. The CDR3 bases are TGTGCCAGCAGGGAGCGGGGGGGCCTAGGTAACGAGCAGTTCTTC.

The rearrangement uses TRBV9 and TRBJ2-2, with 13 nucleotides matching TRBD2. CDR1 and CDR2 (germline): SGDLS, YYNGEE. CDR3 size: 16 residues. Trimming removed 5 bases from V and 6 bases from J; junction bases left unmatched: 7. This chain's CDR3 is CASRTGTSGVPGELFF. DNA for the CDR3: TGTGCCAGCAGGACCGGGACTAGCGGGGTCCCCGGGGAGCTGTTTTTT.

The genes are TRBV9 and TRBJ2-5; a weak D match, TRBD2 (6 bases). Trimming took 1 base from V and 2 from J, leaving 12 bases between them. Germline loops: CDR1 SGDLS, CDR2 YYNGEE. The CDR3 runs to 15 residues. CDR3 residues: CASSVRTGTQETQYF. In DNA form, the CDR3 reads TGTGCCAGCAGCGTACGGACGGGGACTCAAGAGACCCAGTACTTC.

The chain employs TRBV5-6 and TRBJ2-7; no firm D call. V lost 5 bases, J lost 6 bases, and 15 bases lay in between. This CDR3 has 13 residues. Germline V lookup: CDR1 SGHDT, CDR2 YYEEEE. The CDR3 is CASSPRLQLEQYF. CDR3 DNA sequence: TGTGCCAGCAGTCCTAGGCTTCAGCTCGAGCAGTACTTC.

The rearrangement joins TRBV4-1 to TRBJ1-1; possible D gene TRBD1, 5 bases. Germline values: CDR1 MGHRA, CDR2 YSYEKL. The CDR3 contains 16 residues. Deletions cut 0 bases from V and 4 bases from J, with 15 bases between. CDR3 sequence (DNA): TGCGCCAGCAGCCAAGATGGCGGGGCTAGGGGCACTGAAGCTTTCTTT. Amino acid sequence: CASSQDGGARGTEAFF.

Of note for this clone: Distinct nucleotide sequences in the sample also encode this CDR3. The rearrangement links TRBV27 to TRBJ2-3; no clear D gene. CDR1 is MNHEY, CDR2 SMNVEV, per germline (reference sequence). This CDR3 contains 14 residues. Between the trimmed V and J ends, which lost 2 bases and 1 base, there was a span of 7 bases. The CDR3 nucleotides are TGTGCCAGCAGTTTAAGTCAGGGCACAGATACGCAGTATTTT. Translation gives CASSLSQGTDTQYF.

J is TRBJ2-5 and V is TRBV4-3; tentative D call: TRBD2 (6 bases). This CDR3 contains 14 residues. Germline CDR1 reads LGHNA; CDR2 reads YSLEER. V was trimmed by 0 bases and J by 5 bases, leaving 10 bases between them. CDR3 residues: CASSQDTAGETQYF. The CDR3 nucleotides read TGCGCCAGCAGCCAAGATACGGCGGGGGAGACCCAGTACTTC.

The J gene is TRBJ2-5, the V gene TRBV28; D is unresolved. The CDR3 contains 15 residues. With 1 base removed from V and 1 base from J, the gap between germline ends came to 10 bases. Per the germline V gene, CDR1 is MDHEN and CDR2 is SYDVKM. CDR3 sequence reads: CASSLLGQPQETQYF. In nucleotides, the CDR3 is TGTGCCAGCAGTTTATTGGGCCAACCCCAAGAGACCCAGTACTTC.

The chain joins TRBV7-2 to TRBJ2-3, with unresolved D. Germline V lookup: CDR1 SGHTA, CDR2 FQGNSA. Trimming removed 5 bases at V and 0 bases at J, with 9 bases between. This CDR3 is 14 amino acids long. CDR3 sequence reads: CASSPWASTDTQYF. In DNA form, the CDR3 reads TGTGCCAGCAGCCCATGGGCAAGCACAGATACGCAGTATTTT. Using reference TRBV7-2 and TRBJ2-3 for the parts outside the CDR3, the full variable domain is GAGVSQSPSNKVTEKGKDVELRCDPISGHTALYWYRQSLGQGLEFLIYFQGNSAPDKSGLPSDRFSAERTGGSVSTLTIQRTQQEDSAVYLCASSPWASTDTQYFGPGTRLTVL.

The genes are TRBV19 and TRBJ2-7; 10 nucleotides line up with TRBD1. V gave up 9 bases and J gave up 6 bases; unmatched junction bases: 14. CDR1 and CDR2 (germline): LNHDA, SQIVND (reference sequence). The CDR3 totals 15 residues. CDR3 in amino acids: CASRDRGPRGGEQYF. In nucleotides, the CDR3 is TGTGCCAGCCGGGACAGGGGACCTCGGGGGGGCGAGCAGTACTTC.

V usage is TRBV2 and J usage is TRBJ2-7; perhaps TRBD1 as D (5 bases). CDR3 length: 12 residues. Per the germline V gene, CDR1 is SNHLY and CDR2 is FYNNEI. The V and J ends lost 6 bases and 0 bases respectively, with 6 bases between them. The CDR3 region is CASRDNSYEQYF. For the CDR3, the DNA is TGTGCCAGCAGGGACAACTCCTACGAGCAGTACTTC.

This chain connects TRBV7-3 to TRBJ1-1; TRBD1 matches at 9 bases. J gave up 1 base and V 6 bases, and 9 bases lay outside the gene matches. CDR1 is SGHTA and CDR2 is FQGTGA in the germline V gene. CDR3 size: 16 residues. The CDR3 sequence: CASRSPGTGSNTEAFF. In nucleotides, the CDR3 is TGTGCCAGCAGGTCGCCCGGGACAGGGTCGAACACTGAAGCTTTCTTT.

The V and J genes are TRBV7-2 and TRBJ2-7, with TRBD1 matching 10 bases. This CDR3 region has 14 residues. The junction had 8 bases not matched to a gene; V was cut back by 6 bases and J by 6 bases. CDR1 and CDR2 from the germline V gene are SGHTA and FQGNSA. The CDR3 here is CASRRDRGGGEQYF. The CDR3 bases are TGTGCCAGCAGAAGGGACAGGGGAGGCGGCGAGCAGTACTTC.

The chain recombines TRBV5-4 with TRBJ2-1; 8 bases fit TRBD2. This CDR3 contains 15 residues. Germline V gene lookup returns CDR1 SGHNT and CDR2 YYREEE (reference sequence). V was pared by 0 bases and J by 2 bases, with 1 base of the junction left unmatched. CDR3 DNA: TGTGCCAGCAGCTTGGCGGGGGGGACCTACAATGAGCAGTTCTTC. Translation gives CASSLAGGTYNEQFF.

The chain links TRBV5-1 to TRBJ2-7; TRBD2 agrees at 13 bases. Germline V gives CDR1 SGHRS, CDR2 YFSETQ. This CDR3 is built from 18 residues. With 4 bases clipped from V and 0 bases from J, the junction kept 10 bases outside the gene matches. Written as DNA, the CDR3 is TGCGCCAGCAGCCCCGGACTAGCGGGGGCTGTTAGCTCCTACGAGCAGTACTTC. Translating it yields CASSPGLAGAVSSYEQYF. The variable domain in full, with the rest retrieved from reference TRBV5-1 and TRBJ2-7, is KAGVTQTPRYLIKTRGQQVTLSCSPISGHRSVSWYQQTPGQGLQFLFEYFSETQRNKGNFPGRFSGRQFSNSRSEMNVSTLELGDSALYLCASSPGLAGAVSSYEQYFGPGTRLTVT.

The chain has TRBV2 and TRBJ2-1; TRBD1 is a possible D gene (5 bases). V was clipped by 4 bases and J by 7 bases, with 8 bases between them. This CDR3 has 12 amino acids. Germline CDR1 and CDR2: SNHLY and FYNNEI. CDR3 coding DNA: TGTGCCAGCAGTGTTGACAGAAATGAGCAGTTCTTC. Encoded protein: CASSVDRNEQFF.

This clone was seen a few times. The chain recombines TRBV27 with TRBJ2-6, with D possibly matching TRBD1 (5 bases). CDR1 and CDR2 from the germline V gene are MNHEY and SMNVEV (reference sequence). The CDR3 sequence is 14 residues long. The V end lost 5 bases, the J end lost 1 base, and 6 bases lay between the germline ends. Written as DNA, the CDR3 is TGTGCCAGCAGTCGGACATCTGGGGCCAACGTCCTGACTTTC. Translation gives CASSRTSGANVLTF.

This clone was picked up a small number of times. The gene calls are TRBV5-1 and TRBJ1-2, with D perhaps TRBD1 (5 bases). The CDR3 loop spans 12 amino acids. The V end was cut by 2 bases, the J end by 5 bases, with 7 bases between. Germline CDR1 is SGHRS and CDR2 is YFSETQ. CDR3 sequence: CASSLDRYGYTF. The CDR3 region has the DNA TGCGCCAGCAGCTTAGACAGATATGGCTACACCTTC. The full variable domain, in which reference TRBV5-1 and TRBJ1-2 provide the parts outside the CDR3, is KAGVTQTPRYLIKTRGQQVTLSCSPISGHRSVSWYQQTPGQGLQFLFEYFSETQRNKGNFPGRFSGRQFSNSRSEMNVSTLELGDSALYLCASSLDRYGYTFGSGTRLTVV.

The CDR3 DNA reads TGTGCCAGCAGCTTACAGGGGACCACAGATACGCAGTATTTT. Residues: CASSLQGTTDTQYF. V is TRBV7-3 and J is TRBJ2-3; possibly TRBD1 for D (6 bases). The germline V and J ends were trimmed by 2 bases and 2 bases, with 8 bases remaining between them. The germline CDR1 and CDR2 sequences are SGHTA and FQGTGA. This CDR3 has 14 amino acids.

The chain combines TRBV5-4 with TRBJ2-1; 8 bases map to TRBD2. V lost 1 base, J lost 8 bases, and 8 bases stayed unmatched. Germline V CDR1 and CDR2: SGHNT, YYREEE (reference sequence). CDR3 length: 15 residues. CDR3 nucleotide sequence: TGTGCCAGCAGCTTGACGGGGGGGCCCAGGGATGAGCAGTTCTTC. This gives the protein CASSLTGGPRDEQFF.

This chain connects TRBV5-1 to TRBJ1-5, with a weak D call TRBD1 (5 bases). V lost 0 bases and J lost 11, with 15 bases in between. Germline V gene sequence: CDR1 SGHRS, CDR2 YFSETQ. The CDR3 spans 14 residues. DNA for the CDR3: TGCGCCAGCAGCTTGGATGGGGGGAAGCCAGCCCAGCATTTT. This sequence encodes CASSLDGGKPAQHF.

In DNA, the CDR3 is TGTGCCAGCAGCTTTCTCCCGGGACAGGGGGCTGGAGAGCAGTACTTC. Translated, it gives CASSFLPGQGAGEQYF. The chain recombines TRBV7-2 with TRBJ2-7; the match to TRBD1 covers 12 bases. V gave up 3 bases and J gave up 7 bases; unmatched junction bases: 10. Looked up from germline, CDR1 is SGHTA and CDR2 is FQGNSA. CDR3 length equals 16 residues.

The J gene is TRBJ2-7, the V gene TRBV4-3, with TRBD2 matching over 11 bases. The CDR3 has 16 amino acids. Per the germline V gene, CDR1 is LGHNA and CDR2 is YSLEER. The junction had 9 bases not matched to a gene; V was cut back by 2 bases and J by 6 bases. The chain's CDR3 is CASSQTRLAGISEQYF. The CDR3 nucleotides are TGCGCCAGCAGCCAAACCCGACTAGCGGGGATCTCCGAGCAGTACTTC.

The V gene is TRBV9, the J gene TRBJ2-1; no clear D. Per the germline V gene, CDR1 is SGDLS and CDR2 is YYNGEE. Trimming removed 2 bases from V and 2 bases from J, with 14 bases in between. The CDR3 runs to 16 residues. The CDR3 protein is CASSVDSHGAYNEQFF. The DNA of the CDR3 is TGTGCCAGCAGCGTGGATTCCCACGGAGCCTACAATGAGCAGTTCTTC. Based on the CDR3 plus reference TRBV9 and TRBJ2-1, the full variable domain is DSGVTQTPKHLITATGQRVTLRCSPRSGDLSVYWYQQSLDQGLQFLIQYYNGEERAKGNILERFSAQQFPDLHSELNLSSLELGDSALYFCASSVDSHGAYNEQFFGPGTRLTVL.

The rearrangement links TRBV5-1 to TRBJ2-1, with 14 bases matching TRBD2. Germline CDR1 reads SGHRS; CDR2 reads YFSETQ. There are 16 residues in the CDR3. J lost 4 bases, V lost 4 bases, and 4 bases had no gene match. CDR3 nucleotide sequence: TGCGCCAGCAGCCCGGGACTAGCGGGGGCGTACAATGAGCAGTTCTTC. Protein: CASSPGLAGAYNEQFF.

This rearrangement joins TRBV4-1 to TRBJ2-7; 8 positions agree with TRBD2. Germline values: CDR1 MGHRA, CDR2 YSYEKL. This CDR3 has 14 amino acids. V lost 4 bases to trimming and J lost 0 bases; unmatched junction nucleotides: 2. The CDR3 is CASSPGTSSYEQYF. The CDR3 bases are TGCGCCAGCAGCCCTGGGACTAGCTCCTACGAGCAGTACTTC.

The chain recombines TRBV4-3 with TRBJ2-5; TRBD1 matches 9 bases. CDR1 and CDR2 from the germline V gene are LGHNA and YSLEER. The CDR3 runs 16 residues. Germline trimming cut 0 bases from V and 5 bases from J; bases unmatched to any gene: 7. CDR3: CASSQDGDRAGETQYF. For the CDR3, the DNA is TGCGCCAGCAGCCAAGATGGGGACAGGGCCGGTGAGACCCAGTACTTC.

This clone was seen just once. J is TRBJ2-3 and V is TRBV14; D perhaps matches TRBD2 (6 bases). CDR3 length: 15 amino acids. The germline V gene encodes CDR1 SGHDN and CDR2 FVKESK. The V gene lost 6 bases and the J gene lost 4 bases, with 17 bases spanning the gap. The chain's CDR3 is CASSRDFFPSDTQYF. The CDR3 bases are TGTGCCAGCAGTCGGGACTTTTTCCCCTCAGATACGCAGTATTTT.

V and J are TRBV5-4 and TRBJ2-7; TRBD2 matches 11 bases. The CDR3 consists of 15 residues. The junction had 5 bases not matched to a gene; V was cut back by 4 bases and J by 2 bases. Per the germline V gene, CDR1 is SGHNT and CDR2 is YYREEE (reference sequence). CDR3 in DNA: TGTGCCAGCAGCGACTCGGGACTAGCGGCCTACGAGCAGTACTTC. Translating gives CASSDSGLAAYEQYF.